These T cell receptor beta chains were read from a single sample in a study of CD8+ T cells in alopecia areata. Produced via immunoSEQ multiplex PCR; TCRdb's table is partial and in-frame only. In the table there are about 120,000 clones, 50% to 75% of which are singletons. The sequencing here drew on CD8+ T cells sorted from blood, taken at week 4, from a patient treated with tofacitinib. These receptors were taken from a human donor with alopecia areata. CDR3s include the opening cysteine and the closing phenylalanine or tryptophan. Fields, in order: V gene, D gene, J gene, clone size, CDR3 DNA, CDR3 protein. D genes are given only for firm matches. Not all rows give a size; the values are once, few, many and, for expanded clones, a class.

v_call: TRBV27
d_call: NA
j_call: TRBJ2-2
clone_size: NA
cdr3_nt: TGTGCCAGCAGTTTAGACCACACCGGGGAGCTGTTTTTT
cdr3_aa: CASSLDHTGELFF

v_call: TRBV7-9
d_call: NA
j_call: TRBJ1-2
clone_size: once
cdr3_nt: TGTGCCAGCAGAGAGGAGGACTTTGGCTACACCTTC
cdr3_aa: CASREEDFGYTF

v_call: TRBV30
d_call: NA
j_call: TRBJ2-3
clone_size: few
cdr3_nt: TGTGCCTGGAGTAGGAGGATTGGCACAGATACGCAGTATTTT
cdr3_aa: CAWSRRIGTDTQYF

v_call: TRBV30
d_call: NA
j_call: TRBJ1-1
clone_size: NA
cdr3_nt: TGTGCCTGGAGTCTCGACACTGAAGCTTTCTTT
cdr3_aa: CAWSLDTEAFF

v_call: TRBV27
d_call: NA
j_call: TRBJ2-1
clone_size: NA
cdr3_nt: TGTGCCAGCAGTTTAAACAGGAACAATGAGCAGTTCTTC
cdr3_aa: CASSLNRNNEQFF

v_call: TRBV11-2
d_call: NA
j_call: TRBJ2-5
clone_size: NA
cdr3_nt: TGTGCCAGCAGCTTAGCGGGGGTGTTAGAGACCCAGTACTTC
cdr3_aa: CASSLAGVLETQYF

v_call: TRBV9
d_call: TRBD1
j_call: TRBJ1-1
clone_size: NA
cdr3_nt: TGTGCCAGCAGCGCCTCGGGACAGGGCAACACTGAAGCTTTCTTT
cdr3_aa: CASSASGQGNTEAFF

v_call: TRBV15
d_call: NA
j_call: TRBJ1-1
clone_size: NA
cdr3_nt: TGTGCCACCAGCCGCCCCTTGGAAGGGAACACTGAAGCTTTCTTT
cdr3_aa: CATSRPLEGNTEAFF

v_call: TRBV30
d_call: NA
j_call: TRBJ1-2
clone_size: once
cdr3_nt: TGTGCCTGGAGTGTACTAGGGGTCGAATATGGCTACACCTTC
cdr3_aa: CAWSVLGVEYGYTF

v_call: TRBV7-6
d_call: TRBD1
j_call: TRBJ2-2
clone_size: NA
cdr3_nt: TGTGCCAGCAGCTTAGTTAGGACAGGGAACACCGGGGAGCTGTTTTTT
cdr3_aa: CASSLVRTGNTGELFF

v_call: TRBV7-8
d_call: NA
j_call: TRBJ1-2
clone_size: NA
cdr3_nt: TGTGCCAGCAGCTTAGCCGCCGACGCCTATGGCTACACCTTC
cdr3_aa: CASSLAADAYGYTF

v_call: TRBV18
d_call: NA
j_call: TRBJ1-5
clone_size: NA
cdr3_nt: TGTGCCAGCTCACCAGGGGGCGAAGGCAATCAGCCCCAGCATTTT
cdr3_aa: CASSPGGEGNQPQHF

v_call: TRBV29-1
d_call: NA
j_call: TRBJ1-1
clone_size: few
cdr3_nt: TGCAGCATCGAGGGGGGTGGCACTGAAGCTTTCTTT
cdr3_aa: CSIEGGGTEAFF

v_call: TRBV9
d_call: NA
j_call: TRBJ2-1
clone_size: NA
cdr3_nt: TGTGCCAGCAGCGCTAGCAGCTACAATGAGCAGTTCTTC
cdr3_aa: CASSASSYNEQFF

v_call: TRBV5-4
d_call: NA
j_call: TRBJ1-1
clone_size: NA
cdr3_nt: TGCGCCAGCAGTGACAGTGAGAACACTGAAGCTTTCTTT
cdr3_aa: CASSDSENTEAFF

v_call: TRBV19
d_call: NA
j_call: TRBJ2-3
clone_size: NA
cdr3_nt: TGTGCCAGTAGTATGAACGGGGGGCCGCTAGATACGCAGTATTTT
cdr3_aa: CASSMNGGPLDTQYF

v_call: TRBV4-2
d_call: NA
j_call: TRBJ2-5
clone_size: NA
cdr3_nt: TGTGCCAGCAGCCAAGATTTGGGGCAAGGTGAGACCCAGTACTTC
cdr3_aa: CASSQDLGQGETQYF

v_call: TRBV12-5
d_call: NA
j_call: TRBJ2-6
clone_size: few
cdr3_nt: TGTGCTAGTTGCGGCTCCCCGGTTGGCTCTGGGGCCAACGTCCTGACTTTC
cdr3_aa: CASCGSPVGSGANVLTF